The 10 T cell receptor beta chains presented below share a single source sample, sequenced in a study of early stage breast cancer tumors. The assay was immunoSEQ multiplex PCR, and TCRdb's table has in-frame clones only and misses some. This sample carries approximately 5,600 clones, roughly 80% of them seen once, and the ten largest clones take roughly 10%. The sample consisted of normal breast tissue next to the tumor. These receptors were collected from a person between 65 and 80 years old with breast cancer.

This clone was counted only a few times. The CDR3 spells CASREGRENQPQHF. CDR3 DNA sequence: TGTGCCAGCAGGGAAGGACGGGAGAATCAGCCCCAGCATTTT. The genes are TRBV5-5 and TRBJ1-5; D unresolved. The V end lost 5 bases, the J end lost 4 bases, and 13 bases lay between the germline ends. The length of the CDR3 is 14 residues. Germline-derived CDR1 and CDR2 are SGHKS and YYEKEE (reference sequence).

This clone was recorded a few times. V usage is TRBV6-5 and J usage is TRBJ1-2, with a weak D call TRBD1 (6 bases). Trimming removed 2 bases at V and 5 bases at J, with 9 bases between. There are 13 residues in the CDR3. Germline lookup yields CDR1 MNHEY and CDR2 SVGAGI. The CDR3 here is CASSYKGQYGYTF. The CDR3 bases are TGTGCCAGCAGTTACAAAGGACAGTATGGCTACACCTTC.

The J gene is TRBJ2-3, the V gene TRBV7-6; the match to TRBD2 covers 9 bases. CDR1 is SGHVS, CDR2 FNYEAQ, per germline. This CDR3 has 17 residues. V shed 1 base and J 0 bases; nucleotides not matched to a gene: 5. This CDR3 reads CASSLGLAGFSTDTQYF. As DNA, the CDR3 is TGTGCCAGCAGCTTAGGTCTAGCGGGGTTTAGCACAGATACGCAGTATTTT.

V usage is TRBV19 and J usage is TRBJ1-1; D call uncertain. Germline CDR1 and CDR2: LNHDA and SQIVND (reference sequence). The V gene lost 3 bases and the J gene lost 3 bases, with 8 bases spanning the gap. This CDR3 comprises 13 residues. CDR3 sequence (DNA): TGTGCCAGTAGTATGAGGGAGTACACTGAAGCTTTCTTT. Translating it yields CASSMREYTEAFF.

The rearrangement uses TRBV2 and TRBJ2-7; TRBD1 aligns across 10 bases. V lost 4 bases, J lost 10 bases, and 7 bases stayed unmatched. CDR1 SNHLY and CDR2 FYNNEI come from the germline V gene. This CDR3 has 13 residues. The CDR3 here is CASSGQGASRQYF. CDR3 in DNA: TGTGCCAGCAGTGGACAGGGGGCGAGTCGTCAGTACTTC. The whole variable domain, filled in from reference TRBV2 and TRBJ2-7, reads EPEVTQTPSHQVTQMGQEVILRCVPISNHLYFYWYRQILGQKVEFLVSFYNNEISEKSEIFDDQFSVERPDGSNFTLKIRSTKLEDSAMYFCASSGQGASRQYFGPGTRLTVT.

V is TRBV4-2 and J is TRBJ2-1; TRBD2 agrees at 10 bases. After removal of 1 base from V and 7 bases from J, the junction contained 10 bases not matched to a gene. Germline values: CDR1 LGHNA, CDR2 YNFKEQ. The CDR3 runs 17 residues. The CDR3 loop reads CASSQAPRAGGGNEQFF. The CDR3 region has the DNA TGTGCCAGCAGCCAAGCACCAAGAGCGGGGGGGGGAAATGAGCAGTTCTTC.

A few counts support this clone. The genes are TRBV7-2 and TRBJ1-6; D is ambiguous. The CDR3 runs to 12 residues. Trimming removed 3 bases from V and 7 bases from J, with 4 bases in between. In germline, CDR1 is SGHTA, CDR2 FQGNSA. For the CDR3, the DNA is TGTGCCAGCAGCTTGACAAATTCACCCCTCCACTTT. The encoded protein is CASSLTNSPLHF.

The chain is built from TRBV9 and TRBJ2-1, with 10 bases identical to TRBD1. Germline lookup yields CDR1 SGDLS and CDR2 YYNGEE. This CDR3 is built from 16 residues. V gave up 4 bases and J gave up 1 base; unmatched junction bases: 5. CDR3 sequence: CASSTRTGGSYNEQFF. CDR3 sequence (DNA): TGTGCCAGCAGCACCCGGACAGGGGGTTCCTACAATGAGCAGTTCTTC.

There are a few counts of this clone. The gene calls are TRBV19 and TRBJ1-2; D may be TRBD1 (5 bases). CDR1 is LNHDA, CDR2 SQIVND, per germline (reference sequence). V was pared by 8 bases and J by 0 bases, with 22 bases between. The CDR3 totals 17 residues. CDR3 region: CASLPDGARIANYGYTF. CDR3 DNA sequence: TGTGCCAGTCTCCCTGATGGGGCCCGAATAGCTAACTATGGCTACACCTTC.

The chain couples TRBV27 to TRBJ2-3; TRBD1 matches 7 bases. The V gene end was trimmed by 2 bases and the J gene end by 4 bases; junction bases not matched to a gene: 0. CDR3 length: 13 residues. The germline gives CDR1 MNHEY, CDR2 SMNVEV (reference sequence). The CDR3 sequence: CASSLQGADTQYF. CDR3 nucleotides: TGTGCCAGCAGTTTACAGGGGGCAGATACGCAGTATTTT.